A selection of T cell receptor beta chains follows, all from one sample in a study of prognosis after radiotherapy for stage I lung cancer. TCRdb re-analysed the multiplex PCR reads in MiXCR, keeping a single row per CDR3 protein. Of 13,000 to 15,000 distinct CDR3 sequences in the sample, less than 45% were seen once. The sample in question was PBMCs, obtained before or after stereotactic body radiation therapy (not recorded which). The receptors shown here come from a donor over 45 with non-small cell lung cancer. Both conserved end residues are part of each CDR3. The order of the fields is V gene, clone size, J gene, D gene, CDR3 protein, CDR3 DNA. A D gene is named only where the DNA matches it firmly. Clone size is shown for a subset of rows, as once, few, many or a class of expanded clone.

V gene: TRBV19
clone size: .
J gene: TRBJ2-6
D gene: .
CDR3 protein: CVSRPGQHTSGANVLTF
CDR3 DNA: TGTGTCAGTAGACCTGGACAGCACACCTCTGGGGCCAACGTCCTGACTTTC

V gene: TRBV2
clone size: many
J gene: TRBJ1-6
D gene: TRBD1
CDR3 protein: CACSGGDSPLHF
CDR3 DNA: TGTGCCTGTTCAGGGGGTGATTCACCCCTCCACTTT

V gene: TRBV9
clone size: many
J gene: TRBJ2-1
D gene: TRBD2
CDR3 protein: CASSVDIAGDPYNEQFF
CDR3 DNA: TGTGCCAGCAGCGTAGATATAGCGGGGGACCCCTACAATGAGCAGTTCTTC

V gene: TRBV12-3/TRBV12-4
clone size: medium-sized
J gene: TRBJ2-1
D gene: .
CDR3 protein: CASSSIGDEQFF
CDR3 DNA: TGTGCCAGCAGTTCGATCGGGGATGAGCAGTTCTTC

V gene: TRBV6-1
clone size: .
J gene: TRBJ2-2
D gene: .
CDR3 protein: CASSERDGFTGELFF
CDR3 DNA: TGTGCCAGCAGTGAAAGGGACGGTTTCACCGGGGAGCTGTTTTTT

V gene: TRBV12-3/TRBV12-4
clone size: many
J gene: TRBJ1-5
D gene: .
CDR3 protein: CASSSGTNTRQPQHF
CDR3 DNA: TGTGCCAGCAGTTCCGGGACGAACACAAGGCAGCCCCAGCATTTT

V gene: TRBV20-1
clone size: many
J gene: TRBJ1-2
D gene: .
CDR3 protein: CSARVGYGYTF
CDR3 DNA: TGCAGTGCTAGAGTTGGATATGGCTACACCTTC

V gene: TRBV5-1
clone size: many
J gene: TRBJ2-7
D gene: .
CDR3 protein: CASSYAGAGEQYF
CDR3 DNA: TGCGCCAGCAGCTATGCAGGGGCTGGAGAGCAGTACTTC

V gene: TRBV5-1
clone size: medium-sized
J gene: TRBJ2-1
D gene: TRBD2
CDR3 protein: CASSLPVAGSYNEQFF
CDR3 DNA: TGCGCCAGCAGCCTCCCCGTAGCGGGATCCTACAATGAGCAGTTCTTC

V gene: TRBV28
clone size: many
J gene: TRBJ2-5
D gene: .
CDR3 protein: CASKGPRKETQYF
CDR3 DNA: TGTGCCAGCAAGGGGCCCCGGAAGGAAACCCAGTACTTC

V gene: TRBV20-1
clone size: medium-sized
J gene: TRBJ1-6
D gene: .
CDR3 protein: CSAREDSDPLHF
CDR3 DNA: TGCAGTGCTAGAGAGGACTCGGACCCCCTCCACTTT

V gene: TRBV6-1
clone size: .
J gene: TRBJ2-3
D gene: TRBD2
CDR3 protein: CARTEWRGDLDTQYF
CDR3 DNA: TGTGCCAGAACCGAGTGGCGGGGGGACTTAGATACGCAGTATTTT

V gene: TRBV11-2
clone size: many
J gene: TRBJ1-1
D gene: .
CDR3 protein: CASSLGRNTEAFF
CDR3 DNA: TGTGCCAGCAGTCTGGGCAGGAACACTGAAGCTTTCTTT

V gene: TRBV2
clone size: medium-sized
J gene: TRBJ2-3
D gene: TRBD2
CDR3 protein: CASGLAYTDTQYF
CDR3 DNA: TGTGCCAGCGGACTAGCGTATACAGATACGCAGTATTTT

V gene: TRBV20-1
clone size: many
J gene: TRBJ2-4
D gene: TRBD2
CDR3 protein: CSARGQGLAGGRAKNIQYF
CDR3 DNA: TGCAGTGCTAGAGGCCAGGGACTAGCGGGAGGCCGGGCCAAAAACATTCAGTACTTC

V gene: TRBV20-1
clone size: .
J gene: TRBJ2-7
D gene: .
CDR3 protein: CSASTGATYEQYF
CDR3 DNA: TGCAGTGCTAGTACCGGGGCGACCTACGAGCAGTACTTC

V gene: TRBV5-1
clone size: many
J gene: TRBJ2-7
D gene: .
CDR3 protein: CASSLGLVGRYEQYF
CDR3 DNA: TGCGCCAGCAGCTTGGGGCTAGTTGGTCGTTACGAGCAGTACTTC

V gene: TRBV19
clone size: .
J gene: TRBJ1-5
D gene: TRBD1
CDR3 protein: CASSIWRGRAMCNQPQHF
CDR3 DNA: TGTGCCAGTAGTATCTGGAGGGGGCGGGCTATGTGCAATCAGCCCCAGCATTTT

V gene: TRBV18
clone size: many
J gene: TRBJ1-1
D gene: TRBD1
CDR3 protein: CASSPPDRGSTEAFF
CDR3 DNA: TGTGCCAGCTCACCACCGGACAGGGGGAGCACTGAAGCTTTCTTT

V gene: TRBV6-2/TRBV6-3
clone size: .
J gene: TRBJ1-1
D gene: .
CDR3 protein: CASSYRSANTEAFF
CDR3 DNA: TGTGCCAGCAGTTACCGTTCGGCGAACACTGAAGCTTTCTTT

V gene: TRBV3-1
clone size: .
J gene: TRBJ2-7
D gene: .
CDR3 protein: CASRHHDKSYEQYF
CDR3 DNA: TGTGCCAGCAGACATCACGACAAGTCCTACGAGCAGTACTTC

V gene: TRBV19
clone size: once
J gene: TRBJ2-1
D gene: TRBD2
CDR3 protein: CASISTIGGSNEHFF
CDR3 DNA: TGTGCCAGTATCTCGACTATCGGGGGGAGCAATGAGCATTTCTTC

V gene: TRBV19
clone size: medium-sized
J gene: TRBJ2-1
D gene: .
CDR3 protein: CASSIGRSSYNEQFF
CDR3 DNA: TGTGCCAGTAGTATTGGACGAAGCTCCTACAATGAGCAGTTCTTC

V gene: TRBV9
clone size: .
J gene: TRBJ2-2
D gene: .
CDR3 protein: CASSPHGYVTGELFF
CDR3 DNA: TGTGCCAGCAGTCCTCACGGGTACGTAACCGGGGAGCTGTTTTTT

V gene: TRBV28
clone size: .
J gene: TRBJ2-2
D gene: .
CDR3 protein: CASITPVLRWELFF
CDR3 DNA: TGTGCCAGCATAACTCCGGTCCTAAGGTGGGAGCTGTTTTTT

V gene: TRBV20-1
clone size: .
J gene: TRBJ2-7
D gene: .
CDR3 protein: CSAWDRRPYEQYF
CDR3 DNA: TGCAGTGCTTGGGACCGCCGACCCTACGAGCAGTACTTC

V gene: TRBV7-8
clone size: many
J gene: TRBJ1-1
D gene: .
CDR3 protein: CASSPSDTSEAFF
CDR3 DNA: TGTGCCAGCAGCCCCTCGGACACCTCTGAAGCTTTCTTT

V gene: TRBV20-1
clone size: medium-sized
J gene: TRBJ2-7
D gene: .
CDR3 protein: CSARPGSSYEQYF
CDR3 DNA: TGCAGTGCTAGGCCAGGGAGTAGCTACGAGCAGTACTTC

V gene: TRBV20-1
clone size: many
J gene: TRBJ2-2
D gene: .
CDR3 protein: CSANPGTLNTGELFF
CDR3 DNA: TGCAGTGCTAACCCCGGGACACTTAACACCGGGGAGCTGTTTTTT

V gene: TRBV6-5
clone size: .
J gene: TRBJ2-7
D gene: TRBD2
CDR3 protein: CASSYNSAGESSYEQYF
CDR3 DNA: TGTGCCAGCAGTTATAATAGTGCGGGGGAAAGCTCCTACGAGCAATACTTC

V gene: TRBV28
clone size: medium-sized
J gene: TRBJ1-2
D gene: .
CDR3 protein: CASSLGHGGYGYTF
CDR3 DNA: TGTGCCAGCAGTCTAGGGCATGGGGGCTATGGCTACACCTTC

V gene: TRBV12-3/TRBV12-4
clone size: .
J gene: TRBJ2-1
D gene: .
CDR3 protein: CASRGFGDEQFF
CDR3 DNA: TGTGCCAGCAGGGGGTTTGGGGATGAGCAGTTCTTC

V gene: TRBV11-2
clone size: many
J gene: TRBJ2-5
D gene: TRBD1
CDR3 protein: CASSHGTGQETQYF
CDR3 DNA: TGTGCCAGCAGCCACGGGACAGGCCAAGAGACCCAGTACTTC

V gene: TRBV7-6
clone size: many
J gene: TRBJ2-7
D gene: TRBD1
CDR3 protein: CASSLPGQGYEQYF
CDR3 DNA: TGTGCCAGCAGCCTTCCGGGACAGGGGTACGAGCAGTACTTC

V gene: TRBV19
clone size: .
J gene: TRBJ2-1
D gene: TRBD1
CDR3 protein: CASSIGYGTDYNEQFF
CDR3 DNA: TGTGCCAGTAGTATAGGGTACGGGACAGACTACAATGAGCAGTTCTTC

V gene: TRBV11-2
clone size: medium-sized
J gene: TRBJ2-1
D gene: TRBD2
CDR3 protein: CASSLRPDSGIEQFF
CDR3 DNA: TGTGCCAGCAGCTTAAGGCCGGATAGCGGGATAGAGCAGTTCTTC

V gene: TRBV4-1
clone size: many
J gene: TRBJ1-2
D gene: .
CDR3 protein: CASSQDGGGADYGYTF
CDR3 DNA: TGCGCCAGCAGCCAAGATGGGGGGGGCGCTGACTATGGCTACACCTTC

V gene: TRBV6-1
clone size: .
J gene: TRBJ2-2
D gene: .
CDR3 protein: CASSEKEGFTGEPFF
CDR3 DNA: TGTGCCAGCAGTGAAAAGGAGGGTTTCACAGGGGAGCCGTTTTTT

V gene: TRBV2
clone size: many
J gene: TRBJ1-2
D gene: .
CDR3 protein: CASSATLWQGEVCTF
CDR3 DNA: TGTGCCAGCAGTGCCACCCTGTGGCAGGGCGAGGTCTGCACCTTC

V gene: TRBV7-8
clone size: many
J gene: TRBJ2-1
D gene: TRBD1
CDR3 protein: CASSSTGGPNEQFF
CDR3 DNA: TGTGCCAGCAGCTCGACAGGGGGCCCCAATGAGCAGTTCTTC

V gene: TRBV7-3
clone size: .
J gene: TRBJ2-7
D gene: TRBD1
CDR3 protein: CASILSSDRAYEQYF
CDR3 DNA: TGTGCCAGCATCCTGTCAAGTGACAGGGCGTACGAGCAGTACTTC

V gene: TRBV6-1
clone size: many
J gene: TRBJ2-5
D gene: .
CDR3 protein: CASNRDHLQETQYF
CDR3 DNA: TGTGCCAGCAACAGGGACCACCTCCAAGAGACCCAGTACTTC

V gene: TRBV14
clone size: many
J gene: TRBJ2-5
D gene: .
CDR3 protein: CASSQDLGALETQYF
CDR3 DNA: TGTGCCAGCAGCCAAGATTTGGGGGCTTTAGAGACCCAGTACTTC

V gene: TRBV2
clone size: many
J gene: TRBJ2-1
D gene: TRBD2
CDR3 protein: CASSDKGLAGGFNEQFF
CDR3 DNA: TGTGCCAGCAGTGATAAGGGTTTGGCGGGGGGGTTTAATGAGCAGTTCTTC

V gene: TRBV20-1
clone size: many
J gene: TRBJ1-2
D gene: .
CDR3 protein: CSAVDSLYGYTF
CDR3 DNA: TGCAGTGCTGTAGACAGTCTCTATGGCTACACCTTC

V gene: TRBV19
clone size: many
J gene: TRBJ1-2
D gene: .
CDR3 protein: CASSSLDRDYYGYTF
CDR3 DNA: TGTGCCAGTAGTTCGTTGGACAGAGATTACTATGGCTACACCTTC

V gene: TRBV6-1
clone size: .
J gene: TRBJ1-2
D gene: .
CDR3 protein: CASSQGPRKYGYTF
CDR3 DNA: TGTGCCAGCAGTCAGGGGCCGCGCAAATATGGCTACACCTTC

V gene: TRBV7-9
clone size: .
J gene: TRBJ2-5
D gene: .
CDR3 protein: CASSLGTGVGQETQYF
CDR3 DNA: TGTGCCAGCAGCTTGGGGACGGGAGTCGGACAAGAGACCCAGTACTTC

V gene: TRBV6-4
clone size: medium-sized
J gene: TRBJ1-6
D gene: .
CDR3 protein: CASSYSNRLGPSSYNSPLHF
CDR3 DNA: TGTGCCAGCAGTTACTCGAATCGACTTGGGCCTAGCTCCTATAATTCACCCCTCCACTTT

V gene: TRBV20-1
clone size: many
J gene: TRBJ2-3
D gene: .
CDR3 protein: CSAAGRGITDTQYF
CDR3 DNA: TGCAGTGCTGCCGGTAGGGGTATCACAGATACGCAGTATTTT

V gene: TRBV2
clone size: .
J gene: TRBJ2-1
D gene: TRBD2
CDR3 protein: CASSTSGRSVNEQFF
CDR3 DNA: TGTGCAAGCAGCACTAGCGGGAGAAGTGTGAATGAGCAGTTCTTC

V gene: TRBV3-1
clone size: .
J gene: TRBJ2-3
D gene: TRBD2
CDR3 protein: CVSSQLVAGGGTGTQYF
CDR3 DNA: TGTGTCAGCAGCCAGCTCGTAGCGGGAGGTGGTACAGGTACGCAGTATTTT

V gene: TRBV27
clone size: medium-sized
J gene: TRBJ2-1
D gene: .
CDR3 protein: CASSLKLATYNEQFF
CDR3 DNA: TGTGCCAGCAGTTTAAAACTCGCCACCTACAATGAGCAGTTCTTC

V gene: TRBV6-1
clone size: few
J gene: TRBJ1-6
D gene: .
CDR3 protein: CASTAFINSPLHF
CDR3 DNA: TGTGCCAGCACTGCTTTTATTAATTCACCCCTCCACTTT

V gene: TRBV18
clone size: many
J gene: TRBJ1-3
D gene: .
CDR3 protein: CASSPWGLTSGNTIYF
CDR3 DNA: TGTGCCAGCTCACCATGGGGCTTAACCTCTGGAAACACCATATATTTT